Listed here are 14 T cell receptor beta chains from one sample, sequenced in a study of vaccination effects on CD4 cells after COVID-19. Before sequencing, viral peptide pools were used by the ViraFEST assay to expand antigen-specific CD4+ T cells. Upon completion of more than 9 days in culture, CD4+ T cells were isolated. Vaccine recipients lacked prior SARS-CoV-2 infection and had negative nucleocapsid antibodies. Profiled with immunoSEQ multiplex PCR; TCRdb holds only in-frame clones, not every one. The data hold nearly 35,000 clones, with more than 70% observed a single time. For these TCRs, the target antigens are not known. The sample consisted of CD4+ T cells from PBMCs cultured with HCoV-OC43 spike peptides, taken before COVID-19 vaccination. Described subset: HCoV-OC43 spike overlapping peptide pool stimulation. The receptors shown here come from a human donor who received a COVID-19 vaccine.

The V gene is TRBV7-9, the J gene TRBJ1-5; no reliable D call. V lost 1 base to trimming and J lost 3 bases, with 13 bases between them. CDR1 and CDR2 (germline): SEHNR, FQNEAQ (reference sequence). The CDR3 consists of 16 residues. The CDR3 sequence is CASSLGGGESNQPQHF. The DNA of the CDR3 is TGTGCCAGCAGCTTAGGCGGTGGGGAATCCAATCAGCCCCAGCATTTT.

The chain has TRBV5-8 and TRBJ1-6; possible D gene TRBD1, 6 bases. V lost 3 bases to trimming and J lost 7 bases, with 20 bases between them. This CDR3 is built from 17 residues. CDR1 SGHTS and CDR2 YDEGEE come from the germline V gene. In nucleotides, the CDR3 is TGTGCCAGCAGCTCCTCGATCGGGGGCAGCGGGAATTCACCCCTCCACTTT. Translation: CASSSSIGGSGNSPLHF.

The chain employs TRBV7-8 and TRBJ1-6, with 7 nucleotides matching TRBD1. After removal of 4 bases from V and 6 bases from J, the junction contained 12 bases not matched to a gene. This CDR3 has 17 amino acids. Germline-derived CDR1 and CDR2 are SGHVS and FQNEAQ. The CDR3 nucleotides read TGTGCCAGCAGCTACAAAGAGATGGGACAGACTAATTCACCCCTCCACTTT. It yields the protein CASSYKEMGQTNSPLHF.

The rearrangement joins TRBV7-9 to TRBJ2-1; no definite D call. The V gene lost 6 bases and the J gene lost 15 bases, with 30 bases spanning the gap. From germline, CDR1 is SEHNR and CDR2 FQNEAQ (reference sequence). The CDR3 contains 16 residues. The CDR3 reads CASSFTSGLVIIDRFF. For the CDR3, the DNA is TGTGCCAGCAGTTTTACTTCGGGCCTTGTAATTATCGATCGGTTCTTC.

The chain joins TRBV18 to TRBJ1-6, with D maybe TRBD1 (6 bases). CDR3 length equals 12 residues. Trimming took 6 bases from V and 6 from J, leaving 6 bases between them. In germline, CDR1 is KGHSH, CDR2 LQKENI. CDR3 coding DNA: TGTGCCAGCTCGACAGGTAATTCACCCCTCCACTTT. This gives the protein CASSTGNSPLHF.

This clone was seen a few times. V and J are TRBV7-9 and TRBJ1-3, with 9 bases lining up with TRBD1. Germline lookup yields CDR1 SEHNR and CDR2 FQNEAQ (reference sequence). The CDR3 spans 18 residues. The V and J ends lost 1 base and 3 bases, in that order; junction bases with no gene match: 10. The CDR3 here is CASSLEQRDRVRGNTIYF. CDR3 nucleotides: TGTGCCAGCAGCTTAGAACAACGGGACAGGGTCCGTGGAAACACCATATATTTT. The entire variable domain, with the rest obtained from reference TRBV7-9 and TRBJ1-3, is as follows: DTGVSQNPRHKITKRGQNVTFRCDPISEHNRLYWYRQTLGQGPEFLTYFQNEAQLEKSRLLSDRFSAERPKGSFSTLEIQRTEQGDSAMYLCASSLEQRDRVRGNTIYFGEGSWLTVV.

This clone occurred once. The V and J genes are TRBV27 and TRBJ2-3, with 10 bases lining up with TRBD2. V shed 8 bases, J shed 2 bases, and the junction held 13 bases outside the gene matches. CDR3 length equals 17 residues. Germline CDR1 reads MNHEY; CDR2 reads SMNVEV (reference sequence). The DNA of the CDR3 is TGTGCCAGCTCTCTAGCGGGGGCCCCGTTAACCACAGATACGCAGTATTTT. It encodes CASSLAGAPLTTDTQYF.

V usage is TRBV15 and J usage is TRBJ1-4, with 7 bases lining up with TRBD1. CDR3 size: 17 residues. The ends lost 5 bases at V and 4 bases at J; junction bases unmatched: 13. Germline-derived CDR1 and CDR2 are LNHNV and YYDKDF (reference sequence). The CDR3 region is CATSWGMDRRNNEKLFF. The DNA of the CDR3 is TGTGCCACCAGCTGGGGGATGGACAGGCGCAATAATGAAAAACTGTTTTTT. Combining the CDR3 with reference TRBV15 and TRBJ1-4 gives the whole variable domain DAMVIQNPRYQVTQFGKPVTLSCSQTLNHNVMYWYQQKSSQAPKLLFHYYDKDFNNEADTPDNFQSRRPNTSFCFLDIRSPGLGDTAMYLCATSWGMDRRNNEKLFFGSGTQLSVL.

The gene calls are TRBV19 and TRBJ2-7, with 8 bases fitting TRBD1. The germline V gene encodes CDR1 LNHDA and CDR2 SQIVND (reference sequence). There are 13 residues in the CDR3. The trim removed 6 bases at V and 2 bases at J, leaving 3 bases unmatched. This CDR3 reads CASRGTGPYEQYF. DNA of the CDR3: TGTGCCAGTAGGGGGACAGGCCCCTACGAGCAGTACTTC.

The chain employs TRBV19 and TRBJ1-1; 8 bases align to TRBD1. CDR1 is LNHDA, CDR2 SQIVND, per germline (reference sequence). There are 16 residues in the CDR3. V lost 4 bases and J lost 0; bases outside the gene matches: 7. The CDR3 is CASSTGQGWLNTEAFF. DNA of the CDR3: TGTGCCAGTAGTACCGGACAGGGATGGCTGAACACTGAAGCTTTCTTT.

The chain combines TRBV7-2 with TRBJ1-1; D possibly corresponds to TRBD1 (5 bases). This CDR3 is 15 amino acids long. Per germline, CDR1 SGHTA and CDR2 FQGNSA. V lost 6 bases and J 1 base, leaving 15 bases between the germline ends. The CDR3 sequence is CASRLSGRENTEAFF. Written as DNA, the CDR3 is TGTGCCAGCAGGCTATCAGGGAGGGAGAACACTGAAGCTTTCTTT.

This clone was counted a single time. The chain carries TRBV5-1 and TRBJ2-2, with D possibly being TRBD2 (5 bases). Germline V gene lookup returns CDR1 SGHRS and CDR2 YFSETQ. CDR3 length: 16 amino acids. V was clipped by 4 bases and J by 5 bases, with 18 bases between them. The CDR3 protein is CASSPQRVGRTGELFF. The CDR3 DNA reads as TGCGCCAGCAGCCCACAGAGGGTCGGAAGAACCGGGGAGCTGTTTTTT.

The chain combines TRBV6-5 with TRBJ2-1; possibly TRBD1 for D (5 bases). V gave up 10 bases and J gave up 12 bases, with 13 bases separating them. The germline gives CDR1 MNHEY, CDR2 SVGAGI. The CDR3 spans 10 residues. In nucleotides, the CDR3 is TGTGCCACAGATTTCACAGGGCAGTTCTTC. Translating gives CATDFTGQFF.

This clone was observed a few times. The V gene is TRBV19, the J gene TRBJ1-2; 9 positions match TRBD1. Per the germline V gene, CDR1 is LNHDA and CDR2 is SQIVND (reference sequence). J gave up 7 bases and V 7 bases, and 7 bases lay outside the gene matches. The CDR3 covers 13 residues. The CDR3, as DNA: TGTGCCAGTACCCTGGGACAGGGTTTTGGCTACACCTTC. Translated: CASTLGQGFGYTF.